Listed below are T cell receptor beta chains from one sample, sequenced in a study of early T cells in non-severe SARS-CoV-2 infection. TCRdb processed the 5' RACE reads anew with MiXCR; each CDR3 protein has one entry. The sample carries around 67,000 distinct CDR3 sequences, around 10% recorded once. This sample comprised whole blood, obtained at baseline. The receptors were gathered from an adult who was a healthcare worker with PCR-confirmed SARS-CoV-2 infection or an uninfected control (not recorded which). The CDR3 runs from the conserved cysteine through the conserved F or W. Fields, in order: D gene, clone size, J gene, V gene, CDR3 length, CDR3 protein, CDR3 DNA. D genes are given only for firm matches. Size values are once, few and many counts, or a class for expanded clones, and some rows have none.

TRBD2	many	TRBJ2-3	TRBV2	16	CASRGLAGGHKDTQYF	TGTGCCAGCAGGGGACTAGCGGGGGGGCATAAAGATACGCAGTATTTT
NA	many	TRBJ1-1	TRBV20-1	14	CSARDPQGGTEAFF	TGCAGTGCTAGAGATCCGCAGGGAGGGACTGAAGCTTTCTTT
TRBD2	NA	TRBJ2-7	TRBV7-2	18	CASSLGLIIGLAAYEQYF	TGTGCCAGCAGCTTGGGGTTGATTATAGGACTAGCGGCCTACGAGCAGTACTTC
NA	NA	TRBJ2-3	TRBV10-3	10	CATASDTQYF	TGTGCCACCGCGTCAGATACGCAGTATTTT
NA	few	TRBJ2-3	TRBV6-4	13	CASSSIPTDTQYF	TGTGCCAGCAGTTCCATACCGACAGATACGCAGTATTTT
NA	NA	TRBJ2-1	TRBV7-9	18	CASSQIIFGSLDNNEQFF	TGTGCCAGCAGCCAGATAATTTTTGGGAGCTTAGATAACAATGAGCAGTTCTTC
NA	few	TRBJ1-4	TRBV5-4	14	CASSSGAPGEKLFF	TGTGCCAGCAGCTCGGGGGCGCCGGGTGAAAAACTGTTTTTT
NA	many	TRBJ2-7	TRBV7-2	14	CASSSPPGTYEQYF	TGTGCCAGCAGCTCCCCGCCAGGGACCTACGAGCAGTACTTC
NA	many	TRBJ1-6	TRBV6-6	14	CASSYGGTNSPLHF	TGTGCCAGCAGTTATGGGGGAACCAATTCACCCCTCCACTTT
NA	few	TRBJ1-4	TRBV3-1	17	CASSQRRVLAANEKLFF	TGTGCCAGCAGCCAAAGAAGGGTGCTTGCAGCTAATGAAAAACTGTTTTTT
NA	NA	TRBJ2-4	TRBV6-6	14	CASSAGSPKNIQYF	TGTGCCAGCAGTGCCGGTAGCCCAAAGAACATTCAGTACTTC
NA	NA	TRBJ2-3	TRBV20-1	15	CSASGSPGSTDTQYF	TGCAGTGCTAGCGGATCGCCGGGCAGTACAGATACGCAGTATTTT
TRBD1	many	TRBJ2-4	TRBV20-1	12	CSGGQITNIQYF	TGCAGTGGGGGACAGATTACTAACATTCAGTACTTC
TRBD2	many	TRBJ2-7	TRBV5-1	15	CASSGRLAGVYEQYF	TGCGCCAGCAGCGGACGACTAGCGGGAGTGTACGAGCAGTACTTC
TRBD2	NA	TRBJ2-7	TRBV6-5	14	CASSIAGGAYEQYF	TGTGCCAGCAGTATTGCGGGGGGAGCCTACGAGCAGTACTTC
TRBD1	few	TRBJ2-3	TRBV7-6	18	CASSLGPGQGASTDTQYF	TGTGCCAGCAGCTTAGGCCCGGGACAGGGGGCTAGCACAGATACGCAGTATTTT
NA	NA	TRBJ2-7	TRBV10-3	14	CAISGSWSSYEQYF	TGTGCCATCAGTGGGTCGTGGAGCTCCTACGAGCAGTACTTC
TRBD1	NA	TRBJ1-2	TRBV9	15	CASSVAPTGVGRYTF	TGTGCCAGCAGCGTAGCTCCCACAGGGGTCGGACGCTACACCTTC
NA	NA	TRBJ2-3	TRBV6-6	18	CASRGSGRLTARRDTQYF	TGTGCCAGCAGGGGGTCGGGACGTCTGACGGCACGGCGGGATACGCAGTATTTT
NA	NA	TRBJ1-3	TRBV18	15	CASSQGGNSGNTIYF	TGTGCCAGCTCTCAAGGGGGGAACTCTGGAAACACCATATATTTT
TRBD2	few	TRBJ2-7	TRBV3-1	15	CASSQDSGGTKEQYF	TGTGCCAGCAGCCAAGACTCGGGGGGGACTAAGGAGCAGTACTTC
TRBD2	many	TRBJ2-5	TRBV7-6	16	CASSIVATSGQETQYF	TGTGCCAGCAGCATCGTCGCGACTAGCGGACAAGAGACCCAGTACTTC
NA	many	TRBJ2-7	TRBV5-1	13	CASSYQAGLEQYF	TGCGCCAGCAGCTACCAGGCAGGACTCGAGCAGTACTTC
NA	few	TRBJ2-2	TRBV6-6	14	CASSPLGRAGELFF	TGCGCCAGCTCCCCTTTGGGGCGCGCCGGGGAGCTGTTTTTT
TRBD2	few	TRBJ2-3	TRBV9	19	CASSVGPFGTSGGTDTQYF	TGTGCCAGCAGCGTAGGGCCGTTTGGGACTAGCGGAGGCACAGATACGCAGTATTTT
NA	few	TRBJ1-6	TRBV2	12	CASSVGRAPLHF	TGTGCCAGCAGTGTCGGCCGAGCACCCCTCCACTTT
NA	few	TRBJ1-6	TRBV7-2	14	CASTHAGGNSPLHF	TGTGCCAGCACGCACGCGGGGGGGAATTCACCCCTCCACTTT
NA	NA	TRBJ1-2	TRBV5-1	14	CASSTGTAAYGYTF	TGCGCCAGCAGCACCGGGACGGCAGCGTATGGCTACACCTTC
NA	NA	TRBJ2-1	TRBV11-2	18	CASSPTGLSFRSSNEQFF	TGTGCCAGCAGCCCTACGGGGCTTAGTTTCAGATCATCCAATGAGCAGTTCTTC